This T cell receptor beta chain was sequenced during a study of T cells after yellow fever vaccination. Broader study findings: Repertoires obtained by FACS sorting could include abundant clonotypes that entered as contaminants from the bulk population.

One entry per CDR3 protein, called by TCRdb with MiXCR from the 5' RACE reads. The sample lists 60,000 to 95,000 distinct CDR3 sequences; around 7% were seen once. To note about this clonotype: Antigen unknown.

The TCR was taken from a young man who received the YFV17D yellow fever vaccine. Sequenced material: CD8+ T cells sorted from PBMCs, taken 10 to 11 days after the first yellow fever vaccination.

CDR3 residues: CASSQWRPGYGTDTQYF. CDR3 in DNA: TGCGCCAGCAGCCAATGGCGGCCAGGGTACGGCACAGATACGCAGTATTTT. This chain uses TRBV4-3 with TRBJ2-3, with D perhaps matching TRBD1 (5 bases). The CDR3 covers 17 residues. The germline CDR1 and CDR2 sequences are LGHNA and YSLEER. Trimming cost V 2 bases and J 1 base, with 16 bases left between them.